The 10 T cell receptor beta chains below were found in one sample sequenced in a study of Ad26.COV2.S vaccination and SARS-CoV-2 variants. The treatment here: roughly 19 received Ad26.COV2.S at low or high dose, single or two shots; 5 received placebo; per-sample allocation not given. Each sample was drawn 63 days after the first injection (of vaccine or placebo). Some clones are missing from TCRdb's copy, which holds only in-frame ones; the method was immunoSEQ multiplex PCR. The sample comprises about 370,000 clones, about 85% of which are singletons, and 3% to 3.5% rests with the top ten. Material: peripheral blood, obtained in a trial of Ad26.COV2.S vaccine versus placebo. Source of these receptors: a person aged 18-60 years who received the Ad26.COV2.S COVID-19 vaccine or a placebo.

This rearrangement joins TRBV4-1 to TRBJ2-7; D might be TRBD2 (5 bases). Germline lookup yields CDR1 MGHRA and CDR2 YSYEKL. Trimming pared 6 bases from V and 5 bases from J, leaving 17 bases between. This CDR3 contains 14 residues. CDR3 bases: TGCGCCAGCAGACAATTCACGGGGTCAAACGAGCAGTACTTC. Encoded protein: CASRQFTGSNEQYF.

V and J are TRBV6-5 and TRBJ1-2; D possibly corresponds to TRBD1 (5 bases). The length of the CDR3 is 14 residues. CDR1 is MNHEY, CDR2 SVGAGI, per germline. V gave up 6 bases and J gave up 0 bases, with 11 bases separating them. The chain's CDR3 is CASSLTDTNYGYTF. In nucleotides, the CDR3 is TGTGCCAGCAGCCTTACGGACACTAACTATGGCTACACCTTC.

The rearrangement links TRBV11-2 to TRBJ2-5; no reliable D call. Germline V gene sequence: CDR1 SGHAT, CDR2 FQNNGV. Trimming took 6 bases from V and 5 from J, leaving 7 bases between them. This CDR3 region has 11 residues. CDR3 in amino acids: CASSLMETQYF. The CDR3 nucleotides read TGTGCCAGCAGTTTGATGGAGACCCAGTACTTC.

The V gene is TRBV6-5, the J gene TRBJ1-3, with D hard to call. The germline V gene has CDR1 MNHEY and CDR2 SVGAGI. The CDR3 covers 13 residues. The V end was cut by 0 bases, the J end by 4 bases, with 4 bases between. The CDR3 sequence is CASSYSPGNTIYF. DNA for the CDR3: TGTGCCAGCAGTTACTCACCGGGAAACACCATATATTTT.

The chain has TRBV6-5 and TRBJ2-7; maybe TRBD2 (8 bases). Germline CDR1 is MNHEY and CDR2 is SVGAGI. V was shortened by 4 bases and J by 6 bases, with 16 bases between the two germline ends. The length of the CDR3 is 14 residues. The CDR3 DNA follows: TGTGCCAGCAGTTTCCGGGACAGCGGGAGCGAGCAGTACTTC. It codes for CASSFRDSGSEQYF.

On this clone itself: Distinct nucleotide sequences in the sample also encode this CDR3. The V call is TRBV2, the J call TRBJ1-5; 7 bases align to TRBD1. V lost 6 bases and J lost 1; bases outside the gene matches: 3. The CDR3 is made up of 14 amino acids. Germline V CDR1 and CDR2: SNHLY, FYNNEI. The CDR3 loop reads CASRTGISNQPQHF. CDR3 sequence (DNA): TGTGCCAGCAGGACAGGGATCAGCAATCAGCCCCAGCATTTT.

The chain recombines TRBV30 with TRBJ1-4; D call uncertain. This CDR3 is 13 amino acids long. Germline V lookup: CDR1 GTSNPN, CDR2 SVGIG (reference sequence). V was trimmed by 0 bases and J by 4 bases, leaving 6 bases between them. The CDR3 bases are TGTGCCTGGAGTGTAGGAGGTAATGAAAAACTGTTTTTT. It is translated as CAWSVGGNEKLFF.

The J gene is TRBJ2-5, the V gene TRBV3-1 (or the pseudogene TRBV3-2); D is unresolved. Trimming left V 3 bases short and J 5 bases short, with 13 bases between. Germline CDR1 is LGHDT and CDR2 is YNNKEL (reference sequence). This CDR3 has 14 amino acids. In DNA, the CDR3 is TGTGCCAGCAGCCAGCGGCAGAAAAGGGAGACCCAGTACTTC. Translation: CASSQRQKRETQYF.

CDR3 sequence: CASSPTRWGGYTF. The CDR3 coding sequence is TGTGCCAGCAGTCCGACCCGGTGGGGTGGCTACACCTTC. The chain couples TRBV27 to TRBJ1-2; D ambiguous. The V gene lost 5 bases and the J gene lost 7 bases, with 14 bases spanning the gap. The CDR3 has 13 amino acids. CDR1 is MNHEY, CDR2 SMNVEV, per germline (reference sequence).

The chain couples TRBV7-2 to TRBJ2-3, with 9 bases that match TRBD2. Germline V lookup: CDR1 SGHTA, CDR2 FQGNSA. V was pared by 3 bases and J by 0 bases, with 7 bases of the junction left unmatched. This CDR3 is 17 amino acids long. This CDR3 reads CASSFPLSGGSTDTQYF. In nucleotides, the CDR3 is TGTGCCAGCAGCTTTCCACTTAGCGGGGGAAGCACAGATACGCAGTATTTT.